These 25 T cell receptor beta chains originate from one sample sequenced in a study of shared clonotypes between healthy human individuals. CD45RO-negative cells were positively selected for CCR7, leaving out terminally differentiated effector memory CD45RA+ cells. Assay used: immunoSEQ multiplex PCR; TCRdb lists only in-frame clones, some missing. The table has about 2 million clones, approximately 94% seen once. The sequenced sample was naive CD8+ T cells sorted from blood. The source of these receptors is a man younger than 35 in good health.

J is TRBJ2-7 and V is TRBV4-2; 10 bases map to TRBD2. Germline lookup yields CDR1 LGHNA and CDR2 YNFKEQ. The CDR3 runs 15 residues. J was trimmed by 3 bases and V by 1 base; bases with no gene match: 3. The CDR3 DNA follows: TGTGCCAGCAGCCAAGTAGTAGCGGGGGGCTACGAGCAGTACTTC. This translates into CASSQVVAGGYEQYF.

The chain is built from TRBV28 and TRBJ2-7, with 10 bases identical to TRBD2. Germline V CDR1 and CDR2: MDHEN, SYDVKM. CDR3 length: 18 amino acids. The junction had 9 bases not matched to a gene; V was cut back by 1 base and J by 0 bases. The CDR3 nucleotides are TGTGCCAGCAGTTTATCCCACGAACTAGCGGGGAGCTCCTACGAGCAGTACTTC. This translates into CASSLSHELAGSSYEQYF.

Worth noting for this clone: Other nucleotide sequences in the sample specify the same CDR3. The chain is built from TRBV19 and TRBJ1-2; D is uncertain. V was cut by 0 bases and J by 4 bases, with 12 bases left in between. This CDR3 region has 15 residues. The germline gives CDR1 LNHDA, CDR2 SQIVND (reference sequence). The CDR3 nucleotides are TGTGCCAGTAGTATAGATCTCGAGACCCCCTATGGCTACACCTTC. It translates to CASSIDLETPYGYTF.

This rearrangement joins TRBV5-6 to TRBJ1-5; D may be TRBD1 (6 bases). V gave up 4 bases and J gave up 0 bases, with 14 bases separating them. There are 16 residues in the CDR3. In germline, CDR1 is SGHDT, CDR2 YYEEEE. CDR3 in amino acids: CASSQWGAGSNQPQHF. As DNA, the CDR3 is TGTGCCAGCAGCCAGTGGGGGGCAGGTAGCAATCAGCCCCAGCATTTT.

This CDR3 reads CASRWTSGDNEQFF. CDR3 nucleotide sequence: TGCGCCAGCAGATGGACTAGCGGGGACAATGAGCAGTTCTTC. The rearrangement uses TRBV10-2 and TRBJ2-1, with 12 bases lining up with TRBD2. Germline CDR1 and CDR2: WSHSY and SAAADI. With 6 bases clipped from V and 5 bases from J, the junction kept 2 bases outside the gene matches. There are 14 residues in the CDR3.

The chain links TRBV9 to TRBJ2-7, with D perhaps matching TRBD2 (5 bases). Germline CDR1 is SGDLS and CDR2 is YYNGEE. V was clipped by 3 bases and J by 2 bases, with 15 bases between them. The CDR3 consists of 15 residues. In DNA, the CDR3 is TGTGCCAGCAGCGCACAACCCGGACTGGCCTACGAGCAGTACTTC. Protein sequence: CASSAQPGLAYEQYF.

This chain's CDR3 is CASSVALGDTQYF. The CDR3 nucleotides read TGTGCCAGCAGCGTAGCTCTGGGAGATACGCAGTATTTT. The V gene is TRBV9, the J gene TRBJ2-3, with D unclear. In germline, CDR1 is SGDLS, CDR2 YYNGEE. Trimming took off 0 bases at V and 5 bases at J, with 7 bases between the two ends. This CDR3 has 13 amino acids.

This rearrangement joins TRBV6-1 to TRBJ1-6; D might be TRBD1 (6 bases). V shed 4 bases and J shed 3 bases, with 13 bases lying between them. The germline gives CDR1 MNHNS, CDR2 SASEGT. This CDR3 has 16 amino acids. CDR3 in amino acids: CASSGPGQSYNSPLHF. Here the CDR3 DNA reads TGTGCCAGCAGTGGCCCGGGACAAAGCTATAATTCACCCCTCCACTTT.

This clone appeared a single time. The V and J genes are TRBV30 and TRBJ1-3, with a weak D call TRBD1 (5 bases). V lost 4 bases, J lost 0 bases, and 7 bases lay in between. The germline V gene has CDR1 GTSNPN and CDR2 SVGIG (reference sequence). The length of the CDR3 is 13 residues. CDR3 amino acids: CAWTTVSGNTIYF. CDR3 sequence (DNA): TGTGCCTGGACGACAGTCTCTGGAAACACCATATATTTT.

A remark on this clone: This same CDR3 is encoded by further DNA sequences in the sample. The CDR3 nucleotides are TGCGCCAGCAGCCAAGGGCCGGGGGACACTGAAGCTTTCTTT. Its protein product is CASSQGPGDTEAFF. V gene TRBV4-1 combines with J gene TRBJ1-1, with TRBD1 as a possible D gene (5 bases). Germline CDR1 and CDR2: MGHRA and YSYEKL. V lost 1 base to trimming and J lost 3 bases, with 9 bases between them. This CDR3 is 14 amino acids long.

In regard to this clone: Other DNA sequences within the sample encode an identical CDR3. This rearrangement joins TRBV5-4 to TRBJ2-2; no clear D. Trimming removed 2 bases from V and 7 bases from J, with 3 bases in between. The CDR3 spans 11 residues. The germline CDR1 and CDR2 sequences are SGHNT and YYREEE (reference sequence). CDR3 nucleotides: TGTGCCAGCAGCTTTAGCGGGGAGCTGTTTTTT. It codes for CASSFSGELFF. Supplemented by reference TRBV5-4 and TRBJ2-2, the full variable domain reads ETGVTQSPTHLIKTRGQQVTLRCSSQSGHNTVSWYQQALGQGPQFIFQYYREEENGRGNFPPRFSGLQFPNYSSELNVNALELDDSALYLCASSFSGELFFGEGSRLTVL.

Turning to this clone: With a far larger clone one base away, a read error is the likely cause. The chain links TRBV21-1 to TRBJ2-2. TRBV21-1 corresponds to a pseudogene. This CDR3 has 11 amino acids. CDR3 in DNA: TGTGCCAGCAGCAAAACCGGGGAGCTGTTTTTT. This translates into CASSKTGELFF.

The chain is built from TRBV2 and TRBJ1-1; D unclear. The CDR3 length is 13 residues. V gave up 3 bases and J gave up 4 bases, with 9 bases separating them. Germline V gene data show CDR1 as SNHLY and CDR2 as FYNNEI. The CDR3 region is CASSDWAGTEAFF. The CDR3 nucleotides read TGTGCCAGCAGTGATTGGGCGGGCACTGAAGCTTTCTTT. The whole variable domain, remainder taken from reference TRBV2 and TRBJ1-1, is EPEVTQTPSHQVTQMGQEVILRCVPISNHLYFYWYRQILGQKVEFLVSFYNNEISEKSEIFDDQFSVERPDGSNFTLKIRSTKLEDSAMYFCASSDWAGTEAFFGQGTRLTVV.

This clone was seen just once. This chain links TRBV5-4 with TRBJ2-7; the match to TRBD1 covers 7 bases. Germline V CDR1 and CDR2: SGHNT, YYREEE (reference sequence). The ends lost 0 bases at V and 0 bases at J; junction bases unmatched: 3. The CDR3 sequence is 15 residues long. As DNA, the CDR3 is TGTGCCAGCAGCTTGGAGCAGGGGGTCTCCTACGAGCAGTACTTC. Translation gives CASSLEQGVSYEQYF.

The gene calls are TRBV7-9 and TRBJ2-3; 8 bases line up with TRBD1. CDR1 and CDR2 from the germline V gene are SEHNR and FQNEAQ (reference sequence). This CDR3 comprises 16 residues. With V trimmed by 5 bases and J by 2 bases, 9 bases remained unmatched. CDR3 loop: CASSTYTGGDTDTQYF. In nucleotides, the CDR3 is TGTGCCAGCAGCACCTATACAGGGGGAGACACAGATACGCAGTATTTT.

The gene calls are TRBV15 and TRBJ2-7, with D tentatively TRBD1 (5 bases). Trimming left V 8 bases short and J 6 bases short, with 17 bases between. The germline CDR1 and CDR2 sequences are LNHNV and YYDKDF (reference sequence). The CDR3 is made up of 13 amino acids. In nucleotides, the CDR3 is TGTGCCACCGCAGCAGGGTGGTGGGCCGAGCAGTACTTC. Translated: CATAAGWWAEQYF.

The J gene is TRBJ2-3, the V gene TRBV19; D possibly uses TRBD1 or TRBD2 (5 bases each). V gave up 8 bases and J gave up 0 bases, with 21 bases separating them. The CDR3 has 17 residues. CDR1 is LNHDA and CDR2 is SQIVND in the germline V gene (reference sequence). CDR3 residues: CASSGTVFGVSTDTQYF. As DNA, the CDR3 is TGTGCCAGTTCCGGGACGGTCTTCGGGGTGAGCACAGATACGCAGTATTTT. Drawing the rest from reference TRBV19 and TRBJ2-3, the complete variable domain is DGGITQSPKYLFRKEGQNVTLSCEQNLNHDAMYWYRQDPGQGLRLIYYSQIVNDFQKGDIAEGYSVSREKKESFPLTVTSAQKNPTAFYLCASSGTVFGVSTDTQYFGPGTRLTVL.

This chain joins TRBV9 and TRBJ2-7; 7 bases line up with TRBD1. V was clipped by 0 bases and J by 3 bases; unmatched bases: 3. Germline V CDR1 and CDR2: SGDLS, YYNGEE. This CDR3 is built from 14 residues. The CDR3 loop is CASSVGDSGYEQYF. The CDR3 bases are TGTGCCAGCAGCGTAGGGGACAGCGGCTACGAGCAGTACTTC.

The sample holds one count of this clone. The chain carries TRBV29-1 and TRBJ2-3, with D perhaps being TRBD1 or TRBD2 (5 bases each). CDR1 and CDR2 from the germline V gene are SQVTM and ANQGSEA. This CDR3 spans 14 amino acids. The V and J ends lost 7 bases and 2 bases respectively, with 16 bases between them. CDR3: CSAETGDLTDTQYF. DNA of the CDR3: TGCAGCGCGGAGACTGGGGACCTCACAGATACGCAGTATTTT.

The gene calls are TRBV13 and TRBJ2-7; D gene unclear. Germline loops: CDR1 PRHDT, CDR2 FYEKMQ (reference sequence). The germline V and J ends were trimmed by 0 bases and 2 bases, with 8 bases remaining between them. The CDR3 has 14 amino acids. CDR3 residues: CASSLGLEAYEQYF. The CDR3 DNA reads as TGTGCCAGCAGCTTAGGCCTGGAAGCCTACGAGCAGTACTTC.

This chain links TRBV27 with TRBJ2-7, with 8 positions matching TRBD1. This CDR3 has 15 amino acids. V shed 5 bases and J 0 bases; nucleotides not matched to a gene: 6. Germline V gives CDR1 MNHEY, CDR2 SMNVEV (reference sequence). CDR3 sequence reads: CASSPRDRSSYEQYF. As DNA, the CDR3 is TGTGCCAGCAGTCCCCGGGACAGGAGCTCCTACGAGCAGTACTTC.

The chain uses TRBV13 and TRBJ2-5, with 14 bases that match TRBD2. V shed 5 bases and J 5 bases; nucleotides not matched to a gene: 7. This CDR3 comprises 16 residues. Germline CDR1 PRHDT, CDR2 FYEKMQ (reference sequence). The CDR3 loop is CASSLTSGGAGETQYF. CDR3 DNA: TGTGCCAGCAGCCTGACTAGCGGGGGGGCTGGGGAGACCCAGTACTTC. Complete variable domain (other parts from reference TRBV13 and TRBJ2-5): AAGVIQSPRHLIKEKRETATLKCYPIPRHDTVYWYQQGPGQDPQFLISFYEKMQSDKGSIPDRFSAQQFSDYHSELNMSSLELGDSALYFCASSLTSGGAGETQYFGPGTRLLVL.

This chain connects TRBV11-2 to TRBJ1-1; the match to TRBD1 covers 7 bases. Per the germline V gene, CDR1 is SGHAT and CDR2 is FQNNGV. Trimming cost V 5 bases and J 4 bases; bases outside gene matches: 10. The CDR3 extends over 15 amino acids. CDR3 sequence reads: CASSHNQGVFTEAFF. The CDR3, as DNA: TGTGCCAGCAGCCATAATCAGGGGGTTTTCACTGAAGCTTTCTTT. Supplemented by reference TRBV11-2 and TRBJ1-1, the full variable domain reads EAGVAQSPRYKIIEKRQSVAFWCNPISGHATLYWYQQILGQGPKLLIQFQNNGVVDDSQLPKDRFSAERLKGVDSTLKIQPAKLEDSAVYLCASSHNQGVFTEAFFGQGTRLTVV.

This clone was detected only a few times. This chain joins TRBV19 and TRBJ1-2; no firm D call. The germline V gene has CDR1 LNHDA and CDR2 SQIVND (reference sequence). The CDR3 loop spans 14 amino acids. V was trimmed by 5 bases and J by 4 bases, leaving 14 bases between them. CDR3 sequence (DNA): TGTGCCAGTAGTGCCGCTGACGGCTCCTATGGCTACACCTTC. It translates to CASSAADGSYGYTF.

The rearrangement joins TRBV5-4 to TRBJ2-6; a possible D gene is TRBD1 (6 bases). The germline CDR1 and CDR2 sequences are SGHNT and YYREEE (reference sequence). V was shortened by 10 bases and J by 4 bases, with 21 bases between the two germline ends. The CDR3 sequence is 16 residues long. DNA for the CDR3: TGTGCCCTCAGCTTAGGTATCGGACAGGGGGCCAACGTCCTGACTTTC. The encoded protein is CALSLGIGQGANVLTF.